Each of the 18 T cell receptor beta chains below was sequenced from the same sample in a study of T cell changes during pregnancy in multiple sclerosis. Profiled with immunoSEQ multiplex PCR; TCRdb holds only in-frame clones, not every one. The table records about 40,000 clones, roughly 94% of them present only once. The input for sequencing was peripheral blood, taken in the third trimester of pregnancy. These receptors were collected from a female donor with multiple sclerosis, enrolled in a pregnancy study.

This sequence joins TRBV19 and TRBJ2-6; TRBD1 matches at 7 bases. V dropped 5 bases and J dropped 0; count of bases not matched to a gene: 7. CDR1 is LNHDA and CDR2 is SQIVND in the germline V gene (reference sequence). This CDR3 contains 17 residues. The CDR3 DNA is TGTGCCAGTAGTTCGGACAGGTTCGTCTCTGGGGCCAACGTCCTGACTTTC. It yields the protein CASSSDRFVSGANVLTF.

V is TRBV2 and J is TRBJ1-1, with D possibly TRBD1 on 5 matching bases. Trimming shortened V by 4 bases and J by 1 base, and 7 bases separated the two germline ends. The CDR3 spans 13 residues. Germline assignment: CDR1 SNHLY and CDR2 FYNNEI. CDR3: CASSADKNTEAFF. The CDR3 DNA is TGTGCCAGCAGTGCGGACAAGAACACTGAAGCTTTCTTT.

The gene calls are TRBV6-5 and TRBJ1-2, with D unresolved. V shed 6 bases and J shed 0 bases, with 11 bases lying between them. The CDR3 sequence is 14 residues long. Germline V gene data show CDR1 as MNHEY and CDR2 as SVGAGI. This chain's CDR3 is CASSSPGANYGYTF. In nucleotides, the CDR3 is TGTGCCAGCAGCTCCCCTGGAGCTAACTATGGCTACACCTTC.

The genes are TRBV2 and TRBJ2-3, with 9 bases that match TRBD1. The CDR3 is 15 amino acids. Per the germline V gene, CDR1 is SNHLY and CDR2 is FYNNEI. The junction had 4 bases not matched to a gene; V was cut back by 4 bases and J by 2 bases. The CDR3 loop is CASSGRTGATDTQYF. The CDR3 bases are TGTGCCAGCAGTGGCAGGACAGGGGCCACAGATACGCAGTATTTT.

The chain combines TRBV19 with TRBJ2-3, with D possibly being TRBD2 (6 bases). V was pared by 2 bases and J by 2 bases, with 17 bases between. The germline V gene encodes CDR1 LNHDA and CDR2 SQIVND (reference sequence). The CDR3 runs 17 residues. CDR3 nucleotide sequence: TGTGCCAGTAGTATATCGGCGACTAGATCCCACACAGATACGCAGTATTTT. It is translated as CASSISATRSHTDTQYF.

Only one count was recorded for this clone. The V call is TRBV7-8, the J call TRBJ2-4, with D tentatively TRBD2 (7 bases). Germline loops: CDR1 SGHVS, CDR2 FQNEAQ. CDR3 length: 14 residues. The V end lost 0 bases, the J end lost 7 bases, and 10 bases lay between the germline ends. The CDR3 protein is CASSLARGLNIQYF. CDR3 nucleotide sequence: TGTGCCAGCAGCTTAGCGCGGGGGCTGAACATTCAGTACTTC.

The chain couples TRBV18 to TRBJ2-7; D is ambiguous. V was clipped by 3 bases and J by 4 bases, with 4 bases between them. Per the germline V gene, CDR1 is KGHSH and CDR2 is LQKENI. This CDR3 is built from 11 residues. The CDR3 spells CASSPGYEQYF. The CDR3 bases are TGTGCCAGCTCACCCGGTTACGAGCAGTACTTC.

The genes are TRBV30 and TRBJ1-5; D ambiguous. The CDR3 length is 12 residues. Germline assignment: CDR1 GTSNPN and CDR2 SVGIG (reference sequence). V shed 2 bases and J shed 6 bases, with 8 bases lying between them. CDR3 in amino acids: CAWSSGSQPQHF. As DNA, the CDR3 is TGTGCCTGGAGTTCGGGATCTCAGCCCCAGCATTTT. Drawing the rest from reference TRBV30 and TRBJ1-5, the complete variable domain is SQTIHQWPATLVQPVGSPLSLECTVEGTSNPNLYWYRQAAGRGLQLLFYSVGIGQISSEVPQNLSASRPQDRQFILSSKKLLLSDSGFYLCAWSSGSQPQHFGDGTRLSIL.

V is TRBV5-4 and J is TRBJ2-3; TRBD1 aligns across 7 bases. Trimming took 0 bases from V and 5 from J; bases not matched to a gene: 9. The CDR3 totals 16 residues. The germline CDR1 and CDR2 sequences are SGHNT and YYREEE (reference sequence). CDR3 residues: CASSLAPGGIGDTQYF. CDR3 in DNA: TGTGCCAGCAGCTTGGCCCCAGGGGGTATTGGAGATACGCAGTATTTT.

This sequence joins TRBV30 and TRBJ1-1; D not certain. V was clipped by 5 bases and J by 1 base, with 11 bases between them. This CDR3 comprises 13 residues. Germline CDR1 reads GTSNPN; CDR2 reads SVGIG (reference sequence). The CDR3 sequence: CAWSEHQNTEAFF. The CDR3 DNA reads as TGTGCCTGGTCTGAGCATCAGAACACTGAAGCTTTCTTT. Combining the CDR3 with reference TRBV30 and TRBJ1-1 gives the whole variable domain SQTIHQWPATLVQPVGSPLSLECTVEGTSNPNLYWYRQAAGRGLQLLFYSVGIGQISSEVPQNLSASRPQDRQFILSSKKLLLSDSGFYLCAWSEHQNTEAFFGQGTRLTVV.

The J gene is TRBJ1-4, the V gene TRBV19, with 7 bases aligning to TRBD1. J lost 8 bases, V lost 7 bases, and 10 bases had no gene match. The CDR3 extends over 14 amino acids. Germline V gene data show CDR1 as LNHDA and CDR2 as SQIVND (reference sequence). The CDR3 DNA reads as TGTGCCAGTAACCCCACAGGGGCAGGGGAAAAACTGTTTTTT. As protein: CASNPTGAGEKLFF.

The chain employs TRBV4-1 and TRBJ1-5, with 7 bases fitting TRBD1. CDR1 and CDR2 (germline): MGHRA, YSYEKL. CDR3 length: 13 amino acids. Trimming removed 5 bases from V and 5 bases from J; junction bases left unmatched: 3. The CDR3 loop is CASSEQGYQPQHF. CDR3 bases: TGCGCCAGCAGCGAACAGGGGTATCAGCCCCAGCATTTT.

The chain uses TRBV7-9 and TRBJ2-5; possible D gene TRBD1, 5 bases. Trimming pared 1 base from V and 4 bases from J, leaving 19 bases between. CDR1 is SEHNR and CDR2 is FQNEAQ in the germline V gene (reference sequence). This CDR3 is 17 amino acids long. The CDR3 nucleotides read TGTGCCAGCAGCTTAGAGAGTGGACAAGGAATGGGAGAGACCCAGTACTTC. Translated, it gives CASSLESGQGMGETQYF. Full variable domain (rest looked up from reference TRBV7-9 and TRBJ2-5): DTGVSQNPRHKITKRGQNVTFRCDPISEHNRLYWYRQTLGQGPEFLTYFQNEAQLEKSRLLSDRFSAERPKGSFSTLEIQRTEQGDSAMYLCASSLESGQGMGETQYFGPGTRLLVL.

The gene calls are TRBV19 and TRBJ2-1, with 10 bases lining up with TRBD2. V trimming: 1 base; J trimming: 0 bases; junction bases outside the gene matches: 3. This CDR3 region has 17 residues. From germline, CDR1 is LNHDA and CDR2 SQIVND (reference sequence). This CDR3 is CASSIGTSGSSYNEQFF. CDR3 nucleotide sequence: TGTGCCAGTAGTATAGGGACTAGCGGAAGCTCCTACAATGAGCAGTTCTTC.

This clone is a singleton in its sample. The chain uses TRBV9 and TRBJ2-2, with D unresolved. Germline values: CDR1 SGDLS, CDR2 YYNGEE. V was trimmed by 0 bases and J by 5 bases, leaving 8 bases between them. The CDR3 length is 14 residues. The CDR3 protein is CASSVGQATGELFF. The CDR3 region has the DNA TGTGCCAGCAGCGTAGGGCAGGCAACCGGGGAGCTGTTTTTT.

This chain uses TRBV6-1 with TRBJ2-7; no firm D call. Germline-derived CDR1 and CDR2 are MNHNS and SASEGT. V was pared by 0 bases and J by 3 bases, with 9 bases between. The CDR3 totals 14 residues. The CDR3 reads CASSEAWRNYEQYF. CDR3 DNA sequence: TGTGCCAGCAGTGAAGCTTGGCGGAACTACGAGCAGTACTTC.

The gene calls are TRBV7-9 and TRBJ2-2; 10 nucleotides match TRBD2. The CDR3 is 15 residues long. The germline V gene encodes CDR1 SEHNR and CDR2 FQNEAQ (reference sequence). The J segment lost 6 bases and the V segment lost 5 bases, leaving 6 bases of the junction unmatched. Here the CDR3 reads CASSPLAGEAGELFF. The CDR3 nucleotides are TGTGCCAGCAGCCCGCTAGCGGGAGAGGCCGGGGAGCTGTTTTTT.

The V call is TRBV5-4, the J call TRBJ2-2; D unclear. Germline V gene data show CDR1 as SGHNT and CDR2 as YYREEE (reference sequence). The V and J ends lost 3 bases and 0 bases respectively, with 12 bases between them. This CDR3 is 16 amino acids long. The CDR3 sequence is CASSSTTRSNTGELFF. CDR3 sequence (DNA): TGTGCCAGCAGCTCTACTACGCGCTCGAACACCGGGGAGCTGTTTTTT.